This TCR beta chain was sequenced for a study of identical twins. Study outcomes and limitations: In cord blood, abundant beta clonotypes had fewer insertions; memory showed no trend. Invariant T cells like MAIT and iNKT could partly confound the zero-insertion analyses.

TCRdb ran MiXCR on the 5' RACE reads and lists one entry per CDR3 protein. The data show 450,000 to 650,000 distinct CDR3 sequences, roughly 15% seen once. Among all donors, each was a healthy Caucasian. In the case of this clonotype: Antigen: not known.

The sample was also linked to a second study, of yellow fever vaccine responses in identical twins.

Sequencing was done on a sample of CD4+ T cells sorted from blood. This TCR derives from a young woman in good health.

CDR3 sequence reads: CASSYRTSGRGGTYEQYF. The DNA for the CDR3 is TGTGCCAGCAGCTACAGGACTAGCGGGAGAGGGGGGACCTACGAGCAGTACTTC. The chain employs TRBV11-2 and TRBJ2-7; 13 bases are a match to TRBD2. CDR3 length: 18 amino acids. The germline gives CDR1 SGHAT, CDR2 FQNNGV. Germline trimming cut 4 bases from V and 2 bases from J; bases unmatched to any gene: 11.